The clone carrying this T cell receptor beta chain occurred once. Its cognate antigen is unknown. V was shortened by 3 bases and J by 2 bases, with 8 bases between the two germline ends. The CDR3 covers 12 residues. CDR1 is DFQATT, CDR2 SNEGSKA, per germline (reference sequence). This sample is drawn from a study of T cell repertoires in cytomegalovirus infection. As for the study in general: Use of recently identified HLA-C-restricted and well-studied HLA-B-restricted CMV epitopes was part of the study. Shared public TCR beta signatures pointed to both CMV infection and a matching HLA type.

Study-wide findings and caveats: Clonotypes of TCR beta that were HLA-C-restricted and CMV-specific dominated the ex vivo response. Public TCR beta family frequency separated CMV-and-HLA carriers, including in an independent cohort.

TCRdb reprocessed the reads via MiXCR and lists one record per CDR3 protein. The table lists around 900,000 distinct CDR3 sequences, about 33% of them singletons. The sequence was collected from a human donor in good health (CMV status not recorded). Some clones in this sample may be carry-over from other donors' samples. V usage is TRBV20-1 and J usage is TRBJ2-7, with a weak D call TRBD1 (5 bases). Material: cultured CD8+ T cells from PBMCs, obtained from culture after CMV antigen stimulation. The CDR3 bases are TGCAGTGCTAGGACAGCAGCCTACGAGCAGTACTTC. Protein sequence: CSARTAAYEQYF.